Included here is one T cell receptor (beta chain) sequence, with context. What it binds is not known. The data are from a study of cytomegalovirus exposure and HLA in healthy donors. Study details: Ancestry clustering placed more than 65% of a few hundred genotyped donors in the Caucasian-associated cluster.

The PCR used 60 Vbeta and 13 Jbeta primers. Using immunoSEQ multiplex PCR, the repertoire was profiled, and TCRdb retains in-frame clones only, with some absent. The sample shows 200,000 to 250,000 clones, 60% to 80% of them seen only once. J was trimmed by 4 bases and V by 2 bases; bases with no gene match: 7. The germline V gene has CDR1 MNHEY and CDR2 SMNVEV (reference sequence). The CDR3 is 15 amino acids. Notes on the study in general: Specific recognition of CMV antigens was confirmed in vitro for a few chains (all CMV-associated).

The chain combines TRBV27 with TRBJ2-7; TRBD1 matches 8 bases. The material sequenced was PBMCs. The source of this sequence is a woman aged 30 to 39 in good health and CMV-seronegative. CDR3 amino acids: CASSLLQGALYEQYF. CDR3 DNA sequence: TGTGCCAGCAGTTTACTCCAGGGGGCCTTATACGAGCAGTACTTC.